This T cell receptor beta chain was identified during a study of T cells in localized non-small cell lung cancer. Notes on the study in general: Tumor trailed uninvolved adjacent lung in T cell clonality, which peaked there. Multi-region tumor sequencing was not done, so intratumor heterogeneity could not be excluded. Adjacent lung exhibited a median of about 50 among the 100 most abundant tumor clones.

Here immunoSEQ multiplex PCR was the method, and the copy in TCRdb shows in-frame clones only, minus some. The sample shows 40,000 to 60,000 clones, around 87% of them seen only once. On this clone: Its matching antigen is unknown.

CDR3 length equals 16 residues. Germline V CDR1 and CDR2: WNHNN, SYGVQD (reference sequence). With V trimmed by 3 bases and J by 3 bases, 6 bases remained unmatched. This clonotype originated in a female donor with stage II lung adenocarcinoma. This chain links TRBV10-1 with TRBJ2-3, with 10 nucleotides matching TRBD2. The sample was PBMCs, taken before any cancer treatment. CDR3 sequence (DNA): TGCGCCAGCAGTGATTCTAGCGGGGGAACGACAGATACGCAGTATTTT. It codes for CASSDSSGGTTDTQYF.